Sequencing of this TCR beta chain was carried out in a study of blood T cell repertoires in COVID-19. About the study: There were acute and convalescent COVID-19 samples, and they came from the United States, Italy and Spain.

Only in-frame clones appear in the TCRdb table, and some are missing; sequencing was by immunoSEQ multiplex PCR. The sample yields more than 100,000 clones, around 80% seen once. Germline values: CDR1 SGHTA, CDR2 FQGNSA. Trimming at V came to 5 bases and at J to 4 bases, leaving 15 bases not matched to a gene. CDR3 length: 18 amino acids. Participants, about 18 to 90 years old, spanned around 25 US areas. This chain joins TRBV7-2 and TRBJ2-5; 11 bases line up with TRBD2. The material sequenced was PBMCs or T cells enriched from blood (not recorded which). The source is a middle-aged man with acute COVID-19. In DNA, the CDR3 is TGTGCCAGCAGCGAAAGGAGGGTAGCGGGGGGGATAGGAGAGACCCAGTACTTC. The encoded protein is CASSERRVAGGIGETQYF.